The table lists the clone carrying this T cell receptor (beta chain) with many counts. Its antigen is as yet unknown. Genomic DNA was the PCR template. The TCR beta CDR3 region was amplified using 30 forward and 13 reverse primers. Each CDR3 protein gets one entry after TCRdb re-called the multiplex PCR reads with MiXCR. The table has approximately 260,000 distinct CDR3 sequences, 40% to 50% seen once. CDR3 size: 14 residues. Trimming removed 3 bases from V and 7 bases from J; junction bases left unmatched: 5. This sample was taken from a study of type 1 and type 2 diabetes patients. In the study overall: Donors were type 1 diabetes, type 2 diabetes, or nondiabetic controls. From PBMCs, CD4+ and CD8+ T cells were isolated by magnetic microbeads.

Study-level results: Both CD4+ and CD8+ type 2 diabetes repertoires showed significantly higher diversity than type 1.

The clonotype was recovered from a man in his late teens or twenties with type 2 diabetes. The specimen sequenced was peripheral blood mononuclear cells (PBMCs). This sequence joins TRBV12-3 or TRBV12-4 and TRBJ1-2, with 10 bases lining up with TRBD1. The CDR3 loop is CASSLGTGVSGYTF. The CDR3, as DNA: TGTGCCAGCAGTTTGGGGACAGGGGTTAGTGGCTACACCTTC.